The T cell receptor beta chain described here comes from a study of T cell clonotyping in hematopoietic cell transplantation (dated by TCRdb to the early 2020s). About the investigation overall: In the study, 140 or so blood samples were gathered from under 45 consecutive transplant recipients and their related donors. Recruitment of patients was conducted between late 2015 and January 2017, and follow-up was continued until late 2020 or death.

What the time point label conveys for this sample: 100 days after allo-HCT. Blood from recipients was drawn about 28 days before transplant and again at days 30, 100 and 180 after transplant. Nuclei Lysis Solution was used to extract genomic DNA from fresh or cryopreserved unfractionated peripheral blood mononuclear cells. In the case of this clone: What this receptor recognizes is not known. Within one base of it there is no much larger clone, and no base qualities were kept.

The germline V and J ends show losses of 7 bases and 4 bases respectively, and no gene match explains 7 bases of the junction. CDR1 and CDR2, per the germline V gene (reference sequence), are SGHNT and YYREEE. Reading from cysteine to phenylalanine, the CDR3 counts 15 amino acids. Only the CDR3 part of the read is kept: 45 bases, read in frame from the first base. Points the paper makes about the study in general: After transplant, TCR diversity in recipients dropped, and pathologically expanded clonotypes increased progressively from day 30 to day 180. Inverse Simpson Index values from donors and from recipients before transplant predicted broader TCR repertoire diversity after transplant. Sample size was limited, and cells were not sorted, so CD4 and CD8 repertoire contributions could not be separated. Only a small fraction of recipient repertoires overlapped donor repertoires, with over 97% appearing de novo at the given depth.

The immunoSEQ assay, a bias-controlled multiplex PCR using V- and J-specific primers, was used to amplify TCR beta CDR3 regions from genomic DNA. In a second PCR step, the CDR3 amplicons were tagged with a proprietary barcode plus Illumina adapter sequences. An Illumina MiSeq instrument was used for sequencing of the CDR3 libraries. The published analysis was carried out like this. Export and quality control were handled in immunoSEQ Analyzer 3.0, while downstream analyses relied on R Bioconductor and Immunarch. Only productive rearrangements within the normalized downsampled data set were used in the calculation of repertoire metrics. Pathologically expanded clonotypes were defined as those larger than 5 templates in the normalized cohort. The Inverse Simpson Index served as the measure of repertoire diversity. To capture all clonotypes, the CMV-specificity analyses were run on the non-normalized data set. The source is immuneACCESS, and TCRdb retained only in-frame sequences with V and J called. Part of the clones is not carried over; for the studies checked, unresolved V genes explain less than half of this, and the remainder is unexplained. V, J and clone size derive from that table, while D and trimming were established from the DNA sequence. This sample lists under 9,000 clones; about three fifths were detected once. Around 21% of the sample comes from the top ten.

Sequences were derived from peripheral blood mononuclear cells, sampled 100 days after allogeneic stem cell transplant. This TCR was sampled from a male patient aged 60 to 75 who had an allogeneic stem cell transplant from an unrelated donor, so the T cells may come from the graft donor. Some clones in this sample may be carry-over from other donors' samples. The chain is made from TRBV5-4 and TRBJ2-7; 14 middle bases align to TRBD2. The CDR3 sequence is CASRRLAGGRYEQYF. The sequenced DNA: TGTGCCAGCCGACGACTAGCGGGGGGGCGATACGAGCAGTACTTC. The full variable domain, completed from the reference TRBV5-4 and TRBJ2-7 proteins outside the CDR3, reads ETGVTQSPTHLIKTRGQQVTLRCSSQSGHNTVSWYQQALGQGPQFIFQYYREEENGRGNFPPRFSGLQFPNYSSELNVNALELDDSALYLCASRRLAGGRYEQYFGPGTRLTVT.